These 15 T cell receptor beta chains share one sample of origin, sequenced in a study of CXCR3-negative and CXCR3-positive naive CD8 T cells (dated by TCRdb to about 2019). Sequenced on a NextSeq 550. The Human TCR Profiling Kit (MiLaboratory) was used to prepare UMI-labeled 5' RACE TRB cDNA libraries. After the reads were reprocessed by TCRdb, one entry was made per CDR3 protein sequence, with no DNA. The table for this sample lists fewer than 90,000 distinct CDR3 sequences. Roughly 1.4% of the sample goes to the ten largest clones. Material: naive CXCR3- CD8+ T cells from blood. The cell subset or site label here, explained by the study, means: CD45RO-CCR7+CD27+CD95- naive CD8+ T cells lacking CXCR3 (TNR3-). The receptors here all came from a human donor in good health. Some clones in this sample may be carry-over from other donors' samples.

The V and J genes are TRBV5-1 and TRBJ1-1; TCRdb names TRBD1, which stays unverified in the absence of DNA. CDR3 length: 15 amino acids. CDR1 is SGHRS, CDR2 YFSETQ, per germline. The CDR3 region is CASSQGQGASLEAFF. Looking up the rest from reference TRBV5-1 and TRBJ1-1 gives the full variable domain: KAGVTQTPRYLIKTRGQQVTLSCSPISGHRSVSWYQQTPGQGLQFLFEYFSETQRNKGNFPGRFSGRQFSNSRSEMNVSTLELGDSALYLCASSQGQGASLEAFFGQGTRLTVV.

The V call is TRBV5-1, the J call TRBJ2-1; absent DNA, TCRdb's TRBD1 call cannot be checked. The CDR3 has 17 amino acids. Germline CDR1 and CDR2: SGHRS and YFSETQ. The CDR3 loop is CASSSSGGPQGYNEQFF.

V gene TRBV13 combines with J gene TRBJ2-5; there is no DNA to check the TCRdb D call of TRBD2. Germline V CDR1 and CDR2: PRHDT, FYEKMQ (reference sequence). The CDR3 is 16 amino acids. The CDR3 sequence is CASSLRTSGLQETQYF.

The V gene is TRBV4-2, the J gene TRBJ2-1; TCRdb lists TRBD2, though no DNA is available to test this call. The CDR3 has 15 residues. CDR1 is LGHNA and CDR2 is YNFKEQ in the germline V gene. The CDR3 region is CASSQVAGSYNEQFF.

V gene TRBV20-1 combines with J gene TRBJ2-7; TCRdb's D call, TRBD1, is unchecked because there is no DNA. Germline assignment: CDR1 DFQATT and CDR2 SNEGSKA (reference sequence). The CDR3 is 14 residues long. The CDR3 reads CSARSSGLSYEQYF.

The CDR3 protein is CSAPVDKSYYGYTF. J is TRBJ1-2 and V is TRBV29-1; TCRdb's D gene call, TRBD1, goes unchecked for lack of DNA. The CDR3 loop spans 14 amino acids. CDR1 is SQVTM and CDR2 is ANQGSEA in the germline V gene.

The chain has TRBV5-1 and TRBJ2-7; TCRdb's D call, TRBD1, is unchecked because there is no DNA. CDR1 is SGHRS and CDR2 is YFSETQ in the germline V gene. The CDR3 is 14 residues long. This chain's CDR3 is CATRGEGFPYEQYF.

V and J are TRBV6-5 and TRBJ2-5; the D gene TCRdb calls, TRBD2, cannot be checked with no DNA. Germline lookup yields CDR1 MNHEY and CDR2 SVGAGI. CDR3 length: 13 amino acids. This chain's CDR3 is CASRGLGEETQYF.

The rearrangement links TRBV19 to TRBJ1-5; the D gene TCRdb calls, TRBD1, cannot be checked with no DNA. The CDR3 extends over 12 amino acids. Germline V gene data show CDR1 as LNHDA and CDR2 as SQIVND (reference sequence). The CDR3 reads CASDSYNQPQHF.

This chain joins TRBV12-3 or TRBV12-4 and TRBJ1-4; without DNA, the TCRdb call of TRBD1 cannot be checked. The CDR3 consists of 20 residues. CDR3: CASSPRDRGLLASTNEKLFF.

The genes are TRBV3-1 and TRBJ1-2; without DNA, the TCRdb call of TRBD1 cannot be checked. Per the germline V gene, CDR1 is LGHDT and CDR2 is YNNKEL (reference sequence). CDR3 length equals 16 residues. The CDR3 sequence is CASSQDGDRANYGYTF.

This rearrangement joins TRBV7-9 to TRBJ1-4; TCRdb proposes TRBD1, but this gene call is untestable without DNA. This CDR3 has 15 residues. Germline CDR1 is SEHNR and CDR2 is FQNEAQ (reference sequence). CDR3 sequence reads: CASSSNKQGLEKLFF.

CDR3 in amino acids: CSVVRDNEQFF. The chain carries TRBV29-1 and TRBJ2-1. This CDR3 has 11 residues. Germline V gene sequence: CDR1 SQVTM, CDR2 ANQGSEA.

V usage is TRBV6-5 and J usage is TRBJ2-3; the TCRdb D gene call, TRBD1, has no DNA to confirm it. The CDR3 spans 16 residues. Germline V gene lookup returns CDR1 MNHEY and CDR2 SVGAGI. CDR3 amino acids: CASSSGTEAFTDTQYF.

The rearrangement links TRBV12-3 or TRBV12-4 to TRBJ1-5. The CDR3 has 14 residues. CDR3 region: CASSFEGQYQPQHF.